The clone carrying this TCR beta chain was detected ten times or more. Its antigen is still unknown. TCRdb recomputed calls from the RACE reads with MiXCR, one row per CDR3 protein. The repertoire holds under 40,000 distinct CDR3 sequences, with 5.5% to 8% as singletons. This entry belongs to a study of human T cells and chemical hapten exposure. General study findings and limits: Relative to control repertoires, expanded TCRs gave rise to significantly more large CDR3 similarity clusters.

Trimming removed 4 bases from V and 6 bases from J; junction bases left unmatched: 3. The CDR3 contains 14 residues. Germline V CDR1 and CDR2: SGHRS, YFSETQ. Documented time point: patch test 1, 2 weeks after DPC sensitization. The treatment here: therapeutic diphenylcyclopropenone sensitization with weekly scalp DPC. It was unfractionated whole blood from which total RNA was extracted. This sequence joins TRBV5-1 and TRBJ2-3; 12 bases agree with TRBD1. The source of this sequence is a woman younger than 45 with alopecia areata. Some clones in this sample may be carry-over from other donors' samples. The sequenced sample was whole blood, obtained in connection with sensitization to the hapten diphenylcyclopropenone (DPC). The CDR3 spells CASSKGQGADTQYF. The CDR3 DNA reads as TGCGCCAGCAGCAAGGGACAGGGGGCGGATACGCAGTATTTT. Drawing the rest from reference TRBV5-1 and TRBJ2-3, the complete variable domain is KAGVTQTPRYLIKTRGQQVTLSCSPISGHRSVSWYQQTPGQGLQFLFEYFSETQRNKGNFPGRFSGRQFSNSRSEMNVSTLELGDSALYLCASSKGQGADTQYFGPGTRLTVL.